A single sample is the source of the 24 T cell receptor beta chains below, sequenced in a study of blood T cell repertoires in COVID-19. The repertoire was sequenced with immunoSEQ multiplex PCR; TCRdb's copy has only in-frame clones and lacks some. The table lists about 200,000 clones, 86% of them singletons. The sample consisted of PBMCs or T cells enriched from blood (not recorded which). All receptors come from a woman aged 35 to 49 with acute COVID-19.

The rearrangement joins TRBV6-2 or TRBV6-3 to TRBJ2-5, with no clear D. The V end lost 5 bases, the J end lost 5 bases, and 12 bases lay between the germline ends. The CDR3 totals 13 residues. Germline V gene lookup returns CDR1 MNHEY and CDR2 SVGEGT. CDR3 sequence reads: CASSPFGRETQYF. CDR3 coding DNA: TGTGCCAGCAGTCCCTTTGGTCGGGAGACCCAGTACTTC.

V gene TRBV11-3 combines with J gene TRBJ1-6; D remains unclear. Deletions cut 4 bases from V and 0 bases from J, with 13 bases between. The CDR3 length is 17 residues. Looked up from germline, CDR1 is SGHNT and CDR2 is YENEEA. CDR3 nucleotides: TGTGCCAGCAGCTACGGGATGTCAAGCTCCTATAATTCACCCCTCCACTTT. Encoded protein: CASSYGMSSSYNSPLHF. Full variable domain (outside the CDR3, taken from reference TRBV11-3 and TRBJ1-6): EAGVVQSPRYKIIEKKQPVAFWCNPISGHNTLYWYLQNLGQGPELLIRYENEEAVDDSQLPKDRFSAERLKGVDSTLKIQPAELGDSAVYLCASSYGMSSSYNSPLHFGNGTRLTVT.

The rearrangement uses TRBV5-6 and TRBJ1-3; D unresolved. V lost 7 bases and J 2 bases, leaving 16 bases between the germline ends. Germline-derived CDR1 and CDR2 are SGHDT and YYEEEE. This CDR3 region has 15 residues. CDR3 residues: CASQRLGGAGNTIYF. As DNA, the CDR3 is TGTGCCAGCCAGCGCCTGGGTGGCGCTGGAAACACCATATATTTT.

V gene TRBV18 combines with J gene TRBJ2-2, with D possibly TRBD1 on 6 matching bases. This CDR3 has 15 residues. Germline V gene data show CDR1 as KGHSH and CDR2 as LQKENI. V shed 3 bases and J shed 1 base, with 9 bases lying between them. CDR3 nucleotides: TGTGCCAGCTCACCCAAGACAGGGAACACCGGGGAGCTGTTTTTT. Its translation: CASSPKTGNTGELFF.

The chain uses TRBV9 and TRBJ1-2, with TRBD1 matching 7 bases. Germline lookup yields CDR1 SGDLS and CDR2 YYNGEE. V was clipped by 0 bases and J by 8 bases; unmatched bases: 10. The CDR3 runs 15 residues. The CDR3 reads CASSVAGSTGTGYTF. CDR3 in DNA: TGTGCCAGCAGCGTAGCAGGGTCGACAGGGACCGGCTACACCTTC.

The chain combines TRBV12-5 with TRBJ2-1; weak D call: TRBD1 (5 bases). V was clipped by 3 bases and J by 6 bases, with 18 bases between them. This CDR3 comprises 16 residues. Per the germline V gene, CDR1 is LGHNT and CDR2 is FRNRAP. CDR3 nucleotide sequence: TGTGCTAGTGGTTTCGAGGTAGGGGTCATCGGCAATGAGCAGTTCTTC. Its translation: CASGFEVGVIGNEQFF.

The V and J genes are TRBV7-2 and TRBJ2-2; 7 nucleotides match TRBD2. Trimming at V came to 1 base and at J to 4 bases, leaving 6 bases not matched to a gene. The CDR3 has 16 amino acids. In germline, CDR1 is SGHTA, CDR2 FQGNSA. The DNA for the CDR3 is TGTGCCAGCAGCTTAGTGTCTAGCGGTTCCACCGGGGAGCTGTTTTTT. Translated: CASSLVSSGSTGELFF.

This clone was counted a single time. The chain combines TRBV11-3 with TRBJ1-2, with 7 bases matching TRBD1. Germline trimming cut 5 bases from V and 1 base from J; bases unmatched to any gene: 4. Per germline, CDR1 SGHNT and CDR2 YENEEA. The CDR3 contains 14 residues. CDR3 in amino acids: CASSPGDSNYGYTF. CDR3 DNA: TGTGCCAGCAGCCCGGGGGACAGTAACTATGGCTACACCTTC.

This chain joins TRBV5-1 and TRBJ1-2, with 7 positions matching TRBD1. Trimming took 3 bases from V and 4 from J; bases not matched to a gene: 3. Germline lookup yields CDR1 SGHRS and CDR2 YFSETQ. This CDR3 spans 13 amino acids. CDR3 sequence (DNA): TGCGCCAGCAGCTCGGACAGGCCCTATGGCTACACCTTC. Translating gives CASSSDRPYGYTF.

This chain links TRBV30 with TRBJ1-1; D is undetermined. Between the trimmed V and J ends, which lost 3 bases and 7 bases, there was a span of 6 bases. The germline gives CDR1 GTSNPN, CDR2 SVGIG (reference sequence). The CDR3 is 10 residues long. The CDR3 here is CAWSRIEAFF. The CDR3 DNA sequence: TGTGCCTGGAGCCGTATTGAAGCTTTCTTT.

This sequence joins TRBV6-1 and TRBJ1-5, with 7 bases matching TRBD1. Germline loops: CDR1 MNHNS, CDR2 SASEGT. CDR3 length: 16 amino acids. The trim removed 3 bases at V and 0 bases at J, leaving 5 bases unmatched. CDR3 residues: CASSDFYRGSNQPQHF. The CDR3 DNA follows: TGTGCCAGCAGTGACTTTTACAGGGGTAGCAATCAGCCCCAGCATTTT.

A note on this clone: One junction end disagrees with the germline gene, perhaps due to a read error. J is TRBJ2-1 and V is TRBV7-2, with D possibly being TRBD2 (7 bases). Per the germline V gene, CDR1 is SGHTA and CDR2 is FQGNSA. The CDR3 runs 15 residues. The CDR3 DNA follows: TGTGCCAGCAGCCCTCAGGGGAGGGCCTACTATGAGCAGTTCTTC. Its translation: CASSPQGRAYYEQFF.

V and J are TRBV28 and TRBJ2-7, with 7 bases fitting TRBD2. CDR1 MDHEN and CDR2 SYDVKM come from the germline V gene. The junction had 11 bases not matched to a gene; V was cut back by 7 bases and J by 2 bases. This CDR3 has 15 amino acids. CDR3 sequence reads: CASTAPSGTAYEQYF. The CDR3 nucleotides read TGTGCCAGCACCGCCCCTAGCGGAACGGCCTACGAGCAGTACTTC.

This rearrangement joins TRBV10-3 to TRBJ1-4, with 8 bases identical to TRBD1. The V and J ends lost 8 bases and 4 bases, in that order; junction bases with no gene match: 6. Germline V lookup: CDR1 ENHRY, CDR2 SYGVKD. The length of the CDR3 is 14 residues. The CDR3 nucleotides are TGTGCCATCCGTCAGGGGGCTGGTAATGAAAAACTGTTTTTT. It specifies CAIRQGAGNEKLFF.

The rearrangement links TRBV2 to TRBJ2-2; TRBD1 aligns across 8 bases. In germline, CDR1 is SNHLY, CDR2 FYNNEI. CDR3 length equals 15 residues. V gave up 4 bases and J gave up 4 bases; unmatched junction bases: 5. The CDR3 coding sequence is TGTGCCAGCAGTGGCAGGGGGCGCGTCACCGGGGAGCTGTTTTTT. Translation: CASSGRGRVTGELFF.

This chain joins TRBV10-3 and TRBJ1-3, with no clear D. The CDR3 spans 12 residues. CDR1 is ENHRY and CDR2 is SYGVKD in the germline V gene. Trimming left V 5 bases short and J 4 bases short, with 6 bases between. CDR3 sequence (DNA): TGTGCCATCAGTTCGGGGGGAAACACCATATATTTT. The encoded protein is CAISSGGNTIYF.

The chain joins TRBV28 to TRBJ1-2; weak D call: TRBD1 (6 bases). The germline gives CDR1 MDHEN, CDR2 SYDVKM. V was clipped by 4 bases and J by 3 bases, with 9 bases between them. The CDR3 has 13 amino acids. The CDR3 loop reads CASSSGVDYGYTF. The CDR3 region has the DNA TGTGCCAGCAGTTCAGGGGTCGACTATGGCTACACCTTC.

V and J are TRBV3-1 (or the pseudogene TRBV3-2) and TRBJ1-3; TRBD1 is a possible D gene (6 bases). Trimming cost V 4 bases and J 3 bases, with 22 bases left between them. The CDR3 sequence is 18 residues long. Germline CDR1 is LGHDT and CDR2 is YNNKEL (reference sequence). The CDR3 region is CASSLGVLTGGCGNTIYF. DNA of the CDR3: TGTGCCAGCAGCCTAGGCGTTTTGACAGGTGGATGTGGAAACACCATATATTTT.

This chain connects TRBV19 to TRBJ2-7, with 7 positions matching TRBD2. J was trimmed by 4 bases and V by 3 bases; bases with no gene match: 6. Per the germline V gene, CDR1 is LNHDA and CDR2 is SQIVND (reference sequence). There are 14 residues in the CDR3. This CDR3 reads CASSIGGSTYEQYF. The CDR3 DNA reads TGTGCCAGTAGTATTGGCGGGAGCACTTACGAGCAGTACTTC.

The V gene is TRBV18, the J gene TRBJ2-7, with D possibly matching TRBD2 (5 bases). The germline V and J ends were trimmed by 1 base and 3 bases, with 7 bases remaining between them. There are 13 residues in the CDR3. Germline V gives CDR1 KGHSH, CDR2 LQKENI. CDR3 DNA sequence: TGTGCCAGCTCACCACTACTAGACTACGAGCAGTACTTC. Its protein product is CASSPLLDYEQYF. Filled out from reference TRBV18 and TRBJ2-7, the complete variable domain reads NAGVMQNPRHLVRRRGQEARLRCSPMKGHSHVYWYRQLPEEGLKFMVYLQKENIIDESGMPKERFSAEFPKEGPSILRIQQVVRGDSAAYFCASSPLLDYEQYFGPGTRLTVT.

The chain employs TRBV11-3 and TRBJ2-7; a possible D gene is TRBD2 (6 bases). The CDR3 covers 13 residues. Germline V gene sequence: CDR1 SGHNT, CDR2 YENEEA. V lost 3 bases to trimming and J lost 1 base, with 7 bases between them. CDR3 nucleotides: TGTGCCAGCAGCTTTAGCGGTTCCTACGAGCAGTACTTC. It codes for CASSFSGSYEQYF.

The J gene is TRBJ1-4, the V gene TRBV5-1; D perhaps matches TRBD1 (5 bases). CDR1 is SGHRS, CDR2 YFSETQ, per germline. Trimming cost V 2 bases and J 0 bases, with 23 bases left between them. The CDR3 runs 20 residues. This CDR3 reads CASSFYPQGPSTATNEKLFF. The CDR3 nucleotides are TGCGCCAGCAGCTTTTACCCGCAGGGTCCATCTACTGCAACTAATGAAAAACTGTTTTTT.

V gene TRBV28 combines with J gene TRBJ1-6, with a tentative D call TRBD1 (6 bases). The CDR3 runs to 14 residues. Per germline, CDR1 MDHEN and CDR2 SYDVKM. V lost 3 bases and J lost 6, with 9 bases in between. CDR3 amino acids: CASSFGQTNSPLHF. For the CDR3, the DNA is TGTGCCAGCAGTTTTGGACAGACTAATTCACCCCTCCACTTT.

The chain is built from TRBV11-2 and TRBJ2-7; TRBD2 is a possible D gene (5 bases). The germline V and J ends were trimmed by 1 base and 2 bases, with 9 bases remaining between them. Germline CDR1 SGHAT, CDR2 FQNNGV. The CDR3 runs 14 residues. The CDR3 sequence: CASSLGELPYEQYF. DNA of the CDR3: TGTGCCAGCAGCTTAGGGGAGTTACCCTACGAGCAGTACTTC.